One and the same sample provided the 20 T cell receptor beta chains below, sequenced in a study of cytomegalovirus exposure and HLA in healthy donors. Profiling relied on immunoSEQ multiplex PCR, and the TCRdb table lists in-frame clones only, not all of them. The data show nearly 110,000 clones, less than 90% seen once. Sequenced: PBMCs. Receptor source: a woman between 18 and 29 years old in good health and CMV-seropositive.

The chain is built from TRBV27 and TRBJ1-2, with a weak D call TRBD1 (6 bases). The V end was cut by 3 bases, the J end by 8 bases, with 13 bases between. There are 13 residues in the CDR3. Germline V CDR1 and CDR2: MNHEY, SMNVEV (reference sequence). In nucleotides, the CDR3 is TGTGCCAGCAGTTTCTGGGCAGGGGTAGGCTACACCTTC. This gives the protein CASSFWAGVGYTF.

This rearrangement joins TRBV4-1 to TRBJ2-7; possibly TRBD1 for D (5 bases). Germline loops: CDR1 MGHRA, CDR2 YSYEKL. V lost 6 bases and J lost 0, with 15 bases in between. The CDR3 has 15 amino acids. The CDR3 here is CASRPYTGSSYEQYF. The CDR3 DNA follows: TGCGCCAGCAGGCCTTACACAGGTAGCTCCTACGAGCAGTACTTC.

The rearrangement links TRBV2 to TRBJ2-2; 11 nucleotides align to TRBD1. The CDR3 consists of 17 residues. V shed 7 bases, J shed 0 bases, and the junction held 7 bases outside the gene matches. Germline V lookup: CDR1 SNHLY, CDR2 FYNNEI. This CDR3 is CASILDRGLSNTGELFF. CDR3 DNA sequence: TGTGCCAGCATCCTGGACAGGGGGCTTTCGAACACCGGGGAGCTGTTTTTT.

This rearrangement joins TRBV28 to TRBJ2-2; no definite D call. Trimming cost V 11 bases and J 5 bases, with 12 bases left between them. Germline lookup yields CDR1 MDHEN and CDR2 SYDVKM. The CDR3 sequence is 12 residues long. CDR3 residues: CASCENTGELFF. Here the CDR3 DNA reads TGTGCCTCGTGTGAGAATACCGGGGAGCTGTTTTTT. The variable domain in full, completed from reference TRBV28 and TRBJ2-2, reads DVKVTQSSRYLVKRTGEKVFLECVQDMDHENMFWYRQDPGLGLRLIYFSYDVKMKEKGDIPEGYSVSREKKERFSLILESASTNQTSMYLCASCENTGELFFGEGSRLTVL.

This clone was found once. The gene calls are TRBV7-9 and TRBJ2-6; 9 nucleotides agree with TRBD1. The CDR3 spans 15 residues. Germline trimming cut 5 bases from V and 2 bases from J; bases unmatched to any gene: 1. From germline, CDR1 is SEHNR and CDR2 FQNEAQ (reference sequence). The CDR3 DNA sequence: TGTGCCAGCAGCCACAGGGGGCCTGGGGCCAACGTCCTGACTTTC. It codes for CASSHRGPGANVLTF.

This chain uses TRBV4-3 with TRBJ2-2, with 15 bases identical to TRBD2. This CDR3 is 18 amino acids long. The V segment lost 4 bases and the J segment 1 base; nucleotides outside the gene matches: 4. The germline V gene encodes CDR1 LGHNA and CDR2 YSLEER. The CDR3 region is CASSPPGLAGGNTGELFF. CDR3 DNA: TGCGCCAGCAGCCCGCCGGGACTAGCGGGGGGGAACACCGGGGAGCTGTTTTTT.

V is TRBV6-6 and J is TRBJ2-7, with 8 bases fitting TRBD2. This CDR3 region has 15 residues. Germline V lookup: CDR1 MNHNY, CDR2 SVGAGI (reference sequence). Trimming cost V 2 bases and J 0 bases; bases outside gene matches: 3. CDR3 DNA: TGTGCCAGCAGTTACAGCGGGGGAGGCTCCTACGAGCAGTACGTC. Protein: CASSYSGGGSYEQYV.

This clone was picked up a small number of times. The rearrangement links TRBV6-1 to TRBJ1-6, with D perhaps TRBD1 (5 bases). V dropped 8 bases and J dropped 6 bases, with 11 bases sitting between them. This CDR3 has 13 amino acids. Germline CDR1 and CDR2: MNHNS and SASEGT. The CDR3 coding sequence is TGTGCCAGCCGCGGGGGGATTAATTCACCCCTCCACTTT. It translates to CASRGGINSPLHF.

This chain uses TRBV6-5 with TRBJ1-2; 8 bases line up with TRBD1. V dropped 5 bases and J dropped 6; count of bases not matched to a gene: 11. This CDR3 has 15 residues. Germline V gene sequence: CDR1 MNHEY, CDR2 SVGAGI. CDR3 in DNA: TGTGCCAGCAGTCGAATAGCAGGGGGCAGTGATGGCTACACCTTC. Its translation: CASSRIAGGSDGYTF.

In DNA form, the CDR3 reads TGTGCCTCCGGGACAGGAGAAAGATCGATCAATGAGCAGTTCTTC. Encoded protein: CASGTGERSINEQFF. This chain uses TRBV10-3 with TRBJ2-1, with 8 bases that match TRBD1. The CDR3 contains 15 residues. Germline loops: CDR1 ENHRY, CDR2 SYGVKD. V lost 11 bases to trimming and J lost 6 bases; unmatched junction nucleotides: 15.

The chain employs TRBV4-3 and TRBJ2-7; 10 bases are a match to TRBD1. Losses at the gene ends were 5 bases for V and 7 bases for J; bases not matched to a gene: 5. The V gene's germline CDR1 is LGHNA and CDR2 YSLEER. The CDR3 has 13 residues. CDR3 sequence: CASSVGQGKEQYV. CDR3 bases: TGCGCCAGCAGCGTGGGACAGGGGAAGGAGCAGTACGTC.

The chain combines TRBV28 with TRBJ1-5; 7 bases map to TRBD1. The CDR3 spans 17 residues. The germline CDR1 and CDR2 sequences are MDHEN and SYDVKM. Germline trimming cut 10 bases from V and 0 bases from J; bases unmatched to any gene: 15. CDR3 DNA sequence: TGTGCCACCATTGGGACAGCTGTTTTCGATAGCAATCAGCCCCAGCATTTT. Translated: CATIGTAVFDSNQPQHF.

The CDR3 loop reads CASSYAGGTEAFF. CDR3 DNA: TGTGCCAGCAGTTACGCGGGGGGCACTGAAGCTTTCTTT. The chain combines TRBV6-6 with TRBJ1-1, with D possibly TRBD1 on 5 matching bases. Deletions cut 2 bases from V and 4 bases from J, with 8 bases between. CDR3 size: 13 residues. Germline V gives CDR1 MNHNY, CDR2 SVGAGI (reference sequence).

The chain employs TRBV13 and TRBJ2-7; the match to TRBD1 covers 7 bases. The CDR3 is 15 amino acids. The V gene end was trimmed by 0 bases and the J gene end by 9 bases; junction bases not matched to a gene: 11. Germline CDR1 PRHDT, CDR2 FYEKMQ (reference sequence). The CDR3 sequence is CASSLGLGGVLGQYF. The CDR3 DNA reads TGTGCCAGCAGCTTAGGGTTAGGGGGCGTCCTGGGGCAGTACTTC.

Only one count was recorded for this clone. The rearrangement uses TRBV7-9 and TRBJ1-6; D is uncertain. This CDR3 is built from 18 residues. CDR1 is SEHNR and CDR2 is FQNEAQ in the germline V gene (reference sequence). V lost 4 bases and J lost 0, with 16 bases in between. The CDR3 DNA reads as TGTGCCAGCAGCTCCTCTCGTCCGGCGGACTCCTATAATTCACCCCTCCACTTT. It encodes CASSSSRPADSYNSPLHF.

The chain has TRBV19 and TRBJ1-5; D may be TRBD1 (5 bases). The CDR3 has 15 amino acids. Germline CDR1 is LNHDA and CDR2 is SQIVND (reference sequence). Trimming removed 3 bases from V and 0 bases from J, with 9 bases in between. For the CDR3, the DNA is TGTGCCAGTAGTATTTCAGGGATTAGCAATCAGCCCCAGCATTTT. Translating gives CASSISGISNQPQHF.

The J gene is TRBJ2-3, the V gene TRBV27, with TRBD2 as a possible D gene (5 bases). The CDR3 length is 13 residues. The V end was cut by 3 bases, the J end by 4 bases, with 8 bases between. The germline gives CDR1 MNHEY, CDR2 SMNVEV (reference sequence). The CDR3 DNA sequence: TGTGCCAGCAGTTTCGAGGGTCCAGATACGCAGTATTTT. It encodes CASSFEGPDTQYF.

The chain links TRBV7-9 to TRBJ2-4; TRBD1 matches 8 bases. The CDR3 is 16 residues long. The germline V gene has CDR1 SEHNR and CDR2 FQNEAQ (reference sequence). V shed 5 bases and J 0 bases; nucleotides not matched to a gene: 6. CDR3 residues: CASSPRQGIAKNIQYF. In nucleotides, the CDR3 is TGTGCCAGCAGCCCCCGACAGGGGATAGCCAAAAACATTCAGTACTTC.

V usage is TRBV6-5 and J usage is TRBJ2-3; D gene uncertain. CDR3 size: 12 residues. The V gene lost 5 bases and the J gene lost 5 bases, with 8 bases spanning the gap. Germline loops: CDR1 MNHEY, CDR2 SVGAGI. DNA for the CDR3: TGTGCCAGCAGTCCAACACAAGATACGCAGTATTTT. Its protein product is CASSPTQDTQYF.

The CDR3 sequence: CASSSGTVQETQYF. Written as DNA, the CDR3 is TGCGCCAGCAGCTCCGGGACAGTCCAAGAGACCCAGTACTTC. V and J are TRBV5-1 and TRBJ2-5, with 7 positions matching TRBD1. V lost 3 bases, J lost 1 base, and 3 bases stayed unmatched. The germline V gene encodes CDR1 SGHRS and CDR2 YFSETQ. This CDR3 has 14 amino acids.